The present T cell receptor (beta chain) was sequenced within a study of blood T cell repertoires in COVID-19. As for the study in general: Acute and convalescent COVID-19 samples came from the United States, Italy and Spain. PBMCs, B-cell-depleted T cells, or T cells were the source of the cDNA or gDNA that made up the material.

Authors' methods: Reference gene primer amplification gave nucleated cell count estimates. Clones were read by immunoSEQ multiplex PCR, and TCRdb kept only the in-frame ones, dropping some. V, J and clone size are those of that table, while D and trimming were read from the DNA. The sample carries tens of thousands of clones, 84% recorded once. The CDR3 totals 15 residues. The germline gives CDR1 SGHVS, CDR2 FQNEAQ. The ends were cut back, 5 bases at V and 4 bases at J, with 17 bases in the middle. The chain combines TRBV7-8 with TRBJ2-5, with TRBD2 as a possible D gene (6 bases). Sequencing was carried out using peripheral blood. The clonotype was recovered from a man aged 50 or older with acute or convalescent COVID-19. This chain's CDR3 is CASSLKRDLRETQYF. CDR3 nucleotide sequence: TGTGCCAGCAGCCTAAAGAGGGACTTAAGAGAGACCCAGTACTTC.